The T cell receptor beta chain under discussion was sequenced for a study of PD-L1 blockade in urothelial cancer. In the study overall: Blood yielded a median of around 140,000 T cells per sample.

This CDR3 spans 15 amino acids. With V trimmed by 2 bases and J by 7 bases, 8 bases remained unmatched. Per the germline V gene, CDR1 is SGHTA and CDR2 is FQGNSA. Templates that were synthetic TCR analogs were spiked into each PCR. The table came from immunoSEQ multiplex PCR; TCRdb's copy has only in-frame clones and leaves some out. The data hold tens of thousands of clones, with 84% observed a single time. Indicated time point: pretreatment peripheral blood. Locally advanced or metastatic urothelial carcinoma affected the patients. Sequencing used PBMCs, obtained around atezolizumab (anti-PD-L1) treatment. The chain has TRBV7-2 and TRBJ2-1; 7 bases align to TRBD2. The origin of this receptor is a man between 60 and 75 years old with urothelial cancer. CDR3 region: CASSLRREPGNEQFF. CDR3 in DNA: TGTGCCAGCAGCTTACGGCGGGAGCCAGGGAATGAGCAGTTCTTC.